This T cell receptor (beta chain) was recovered during a study of response to subunit inactivated influenza vaccine. Study outcomes and limitations: Authors suggested each seasonal flu vaccination may recruit only limited numbers of new T cells.

TCRdb re-called the RT-PCR reads with MiXCR, one entry per CDR3 protein. The sample holds 400,000 to 650,000 distinct CDR3 sequences, under 8.5% seen once. The CDR3 spans 17 residues. V was trimmed by 5 bases and J by 0 bases, leaving 18 bases between them. This clonotype came up a few times. Its antigen is undetermined. The origin of this receptor is a man aged 50 to 69 who received an inactivated influenza vaccine. The sequencing here drew on PBMCs from blood, taken about 24 months after vaccination. The chain links TRBV12-3 or TRBV12-4 to TRBJ2-3; no clear D. CDR3 bases: TGTGCCAGCAGTAGTTCGGTGGGAACCCTTAGCACAGATACGCAGTATTTT. It yields the protein CASSSSVGTLSTDTQYF.